The clone carrying this TCR beta chain was seen a handful of times. This record comes from a study of beta chain features in type 1 diabetes. Expressed TCRB transcripts got sequenced, as all isolated RNA was reverse transcribed. Only in-frame clones appear in the TCRdb table, and some are missing; sequencing was by immunoSEQ multiplex PCR. The sample holds about 360,000 clones, around 13% seen once. The germline V gene has CDR1 SQVTM and CDR2 ANQGSEA. The CDR3 contains 14 residues. The V gene lost 3 bases and the J gene lost 6 bases, with 18 bases spanning the gap. V is TRBV29-1 and J is TRBJ2-7; tentative D call: TRBD1 (6 bases). The specimen was naive CD4+ T cells from blood. The sequence was obtained from a man younger than 35 in good health. The CDR3 loop is CSVEAVYLRGEQYF. The CDR3 DNA follows: TGCAGCGTTGAGGCCGTATATCTCAGGGGCGAGCAGTACTTC.